This TCR beta chain stems from a study of blood T cell repertoires in COVID-19. Looking at the study overall: T cells, B-cell-depleted T cells, or PBMCs provided the cDNA or gDNA that served as material.

This table comes from immunoSEQ multiplex PCR, and its TCRdb copy is limited to in-frame clones, with some not included. Of 100,000 to 150,000 clones listed, around 80% were seen once; the top ten hold 2% to 3%. Recruitment covered over 20 US areas and drew participants whose ages spanned about 18 to 95 years. The germline V gene has CDR1 MNHEY and CDR2 SMNVEV (reference sequence). V lost 3 bases and J lost 10, with 15 bases in between. The CDR3 covers 13 residues. The receptor's source is a man aged 35-49 years with acute COVID-19. The J gene is TRBJ1-1, the V gene TRBV27; the D gene is possibly TRBD1 (5 bases). Sequences were obtained from PBMCs or T cells enriched from blood (not recorded which). For the CDR3, the DNA is TGTGCCAGCAGTTTGGTGGGGGGATCGGGAGCTTTCTTT. Its protein product is CASSLVGGSGAFF.